A selection of T cell receptor beta chains follows, all from one sample in a study of glioma-infiltrating T cells. Each CDR3 protein gets one entry after TCRdb re-called the multiplex PCR reads with MiXCR. The repertoire has about 17,000 distinct CDR3 sequences, more than 45% of them found once; the top ten carry around 39%. Material: glioma tissue, nonneoplastic brain tissue, or PBMCs (not recorded which). All receptors come from a human donor with low-grade glioma or glioblastoma, undergoing nonglioma brain surgery, or in good health (not recorded which). Each CDR3 is given with its conserved first and last residue. D genes are given only for firm matches. Clone sizes are given selectively: once, few, many, or a class where the clone is expanded.

v_gene,d_gene,j_gene,abundance,CDR3nt,CDR3aa
TRBV6-6,TRBD1,TRBJ1-3,.,TGTGCCAGCAGTCGGGACAGCTCTGGAAACACCATATATTTT,CASSRDSSGNTIYF
TRBV6-1,.,TRBJ1-1,few,TGTGCCAGCAGTGTAACAGGGTTCACTGAAGCTTTCTTT,CASSVTGFTEAFF
TRBV28,.,TRBJ1-1,many,TGTGCCAGCAGTTTATGGGGGAGGTCGAACACTGAAGCTTCCTTT,CASSLWGRSNTEASF
TRBV28,.,TRBJ1-5,.,TGTGCCATCAGTAGGGGGTCTTTTAGCAATCAGCCCCAGCATTTT,CAISRGSFSNQPQHF
TRBV20-1,TRBD2,TRBJ2-1,hyperexpanded,TGCAGTGCTAGAGGAGCGGGGGCATGGAATGAGCAGTTCTTC,CSARGAGAWNEQFF
TRBV29-1,TRBD1,TRBJ2-2,.,TGCAGCGCCGAGGGACAGGGGGTAGGGACCGGGGAGCTGTTTTTT,CSAEGQGVGTGELFF
TRBV7-9,TRBD1,TRBJ1-1,many,TGTGCCAGCAGCTTGGGACAGCCGGGGGACACTGAAGCTTTCTTT,CASSLGQPGDTEAFF
TRBV6-1,.,TRBJ2-7,many,TGTGCCAGCAGTTTTTACAGGTCCTACGAGCAGTACTTC,CASSFYRSYEQYF
TRBV6-1,.,TRBJ1-5,.,TGTGCCAGCAGTCCGCCGGGGGGGGAGAGGGACAATCAGCCCCAGCATTTT,CASSPPGGERDNQPQHF
TRBV6-6,.,TRBJ1-1,once,TGTGCCAGCAGTTACAGGACACCGATCACTGAAGCTTTCTTT,CASSYRTPITEAFF
TRBV27,TRBD1,TRBJ1-1,.,TGTGCCAGCAGTTATGAGACAGGGGGCCCCGCCACTGAAGCTTTCTTT,CASSYETGGPATEAFF
TRBV20-1,TRBD1,TRBJ1-5,few,TGCAGTGTTGCGACAGGGGAATTGAGCAATCAGCCCCAGCATTTT,CSVATGELSNQPQHF
TRBV12-3/TRBV12-4,.,TRBJ2-3,.,TGTGCCAGCAGTCTCTCTCGGGGAACGCAGTATTTT,CASSLSRGTQYF
TRBV20-1,.,TRBJ2-7,.,TGCAGTGCTAGAGATAGCCCCCTGAACGAGCAGTACTTC,CSARDSPLNEQYF
TRBV20-1,.,TRBJ1-5,.,TGCAGTGTTATTATCCCGGGAGGCAATCAGCCCCAGCATTTT,CSVIIPGGNQPQHF
TRBV28,.,TRBJ1-1,.,TGTGCCAGCAGGCCACCCCGAGGGACTGAAGCTTTCTTT,CASRPPRGTEAFF
TRBV7-3,.,TRBJ1-1,.,TGTGCCAGCAGCTTAGACCTGGGACAAACTGAAGCTTTCTTT,CASSLDLGQTEAFF
TRBV29-1,.,TRBJ1-4,.,TGCAGCGCCCTGGACAGCGGGAGTGAAAAACTGTTTTTT,CSALDSGSEKLFF
TRBV10-1,.,TRBJ1-1,many,TGCGCCAGCAGTGAAGGGGAGTACACTGAAGCTTTCTTT,CASSEGEYTEAFF
TRBV6-6,.,TRBJ1-1,.,TGTGCCAGCAGTTACGGGAGGACTGAAGCTTTCTTT,CASSYGRTEAFF
TRBV7-2,.,TRBJ2-7,.,TGTGCCAGCAGCTTAGACGCGTCAGGCTACGAGCAGTACTTC,CASSLDASGYEQYF
TRBV20-1,.,TRBJ1-6,few,TGCAGTGCTAGAGAGACCCAGGGCCTTAATTCACCCCTCCACTTT,CSARETQGLNSPLHF